This T cell receptor beta chain was sequenced during a study of CD8 T cells in Susac syndrome. Sequencing targeted TCR beta in blood CD8+ and CD4+ T cells. The multiple sclerosis controls comprised treatment-naive patients whose relapsing-remitting disease was stable or active. TEMRA cells were enriched by FACS, while CD8+ and CD4+ T cells were obtained through a negative isolation that was performed magnetically. Random-hexamer reverse transcription was applied to about 0.5 to 1 ug RNA. Amplification of TCR beta CDR3 by immunoSEQ multiplex PCR spanned 54 Vbeta and 13 Jbeta. MiXCR, run by TCRdb on the immunoSEQ multiplex PCR reads, gives a single entry per CDR3 protein. The top ten hold around 0.6% of the sample, which has some 70,000 distinct CDR3 sequences, approximately 94% seen once. The receptor's source is a human donor with multiple sclerosis. The sequencing input was CD8+ T cells from PBMCs.

CDR3 sequence reads: CASSAGGAQYQPQHF. DNA of the CDR3: TGTGCCAGCAGCGCAGGGGGGGCGCAATACCAGCCCCAGCATTTT. V gene TRBV7-9 combines with J gene TRBJ1-5; 7 nucleotides line up with TRBD1. V was clipped by 5 bases and J by 7 bases; unmatched bases: 11. CDR3 length: 15 residues. The germline CDR1 and CDR2 sequences are SEHNR and FQNEAQ (reference sequence).